The 23 T cell receptor beta chains below come from one sample, sequenced in a study of vaccination effects on CD4 cells after COVID-19. Sequencing followed a ViraFEST assay step that expanded antigen-specific CD4+ T cells with viral peptide pools. The culture ran for 10 days, and then CD4+ T cells were isolated. This individual contracted SARS-CoV-2 between March and December 2020, as verified by PCR. Here immunoSEQ multiplex PCR was the method, and the copy in TCRdb shows in-frame clones only, minus some. The sample has roughly 35,000 clones; about 78% are singletons. These TCRs' antigens remain unknown. The sample here was CD4+ T cells from PBMCs cultured with HCoV-NL63 spike peptides, taken before COVID-19 vaccination. These receptors were obtained from a human donor who had a prior SARS-CoV-2 infection.

The rearrangement links TRBV15 to TRBJ2-7, with D unresolved. Trimming removed 0 bases from V and 0 bases from J, with 3 bases in between. Germline CDR1 reads LNHNV; CDR2 reads YYDKDF (reference sequence). There are 13 residues in the CDR3. The CDR3 here is CATSRDFSYEQYF. DNA for the CDR3: TGTGCCACCAGCAGAGATTTCTCCTACGAGCAGTACTTC.

This clone was seen ten or more times. The rearrangement links TRBV19 to TRBJ2-7, with D perhaps TRBD1 (6 bases). Trimming cost V 5 bases and J 2 bases, with 13 bases left between them. The CDR3 has 14 amino acids. Germline V lookup: CDR1 LNHDA, CDR2 SQIVND (reference sequence). The CDR3 is CASSGRDTTYEQYF. In DNA form, the CDR3 reads TGTGCCAGTAGTGGACGGGACACAACCTACGAGCAGTACTTC.

The V gene is TRBV7-2, the J gene TRBJ2-3, with 7 bases aligning to TRBD2. This CDR3 contains 15 residues. V gave up 2 bases and J gave up 1 base; unmatched junction bases: 3. The germline CDR1 and CDR2 sequences are SGHTA and FQGNSA. The CDR3 loop reads CASSLFLAGTDTQYF. In DNA, the CDR3 is TGTGCCAGCAGCTTATTTCTAGCGGGCACAGATACGCAGTATTTT.

This clone was observed a few times. The chain is built from TRBV7-9 and TRBJ2-5, with D hard to call. This CDR3 comprises 13 residues. V lost 7 bases and J 4 bases, leaving 13 bases between the germline ends. Germline loops: CDR1 SEHNR, CDR2 FQNEAQ (reference sequence). In DNA, the CDR3 is TGTGCCAGCACCCCTACGGCAGCAGAGACCCAGTACTTC. It translates to CASTPTAAETQYF.

The V and J genes are TRBV5-1 and TRBJ2-5, with 11 bases identical to TRBD1. V dropped 4 bases and J dropped 5; count of bases not matched to a gene: 10. The CDR3 runs to 16 residues. CDR1 is SGHRS, CDR2 YFSETQ, per germline. The DNA of the CDR3 is TGCGCCAGCAGCCCCCATGGACAGGGGGCGCGGGAGACCCAGTACTTC. Translation: CASSPHGQGARETQYF. The whole variable domain, remainder taken from reference TRBV5-1 and TRBJ2-5, is KAGVTQTPRYLIKTRGQQVTLSCSPISGHRSVSWYQQTPGQGLQFLFEYFSETQRNKGNFPGRFSGRQFSNSRSEMNVSTLELGDSALYLCASSPHGQGARETQYFGPGTRLLVL.

The rearrangement joins TRBV23-1 to TRBJ1-5; 10 bases fit TRBD1. TRBV23-1 is placed among ORFs of uncertain function. J gave up 6 bases and V 2 bases, and 1 base lay outside the gene matches. This CDR3 is built from 14 residues. CDR3 residues: CASSQRDRGQPQHF. The CDR3 DNA follows: TGCGCCAGCAGTCAAAGGGACAGGGGTCAGCCCCAGCATTTT.

By share, this clone counts as large (0.1 to 1%). The chain has TRBV5-1 and TRBJ2-2; TRBD1 is a possible D gene (6 bases). This CDR3 has 15 amino acids. Per germline, CDR1 SGHRS and CDR2 YFSETQ. V was cut by 5 bases and J by 0 bases, with 11 bases left in between. CDR3 coding DNA: TGCGCCAGCAGTCCCAGGGGTACGAACACCGGGGAGCTGTTTTTT. Translating it yields CASSPRGTNTGELFF.

CDR3 residues: CSARTANEQFF. The CDR3 DNA is TGCAGTGCTAGAACCGCCAATGAGCAGTTCTTC. The V and J genes are TRBV20-1 and TRBJ2-1; D gene uncertain. This CDR3 has 11 residues. Germline V gene sequence: CDR1 DFQATT, CDR2 SNEGSKA (reference sequence). Trimming pared 2 bases from V and 6 bases from J, leaving 5 bases between.

J is TRBJ2-5 and V is TRBV24-1; the match to TRBD2 covers 9 bases. V lost 3 bases, J lost 5 bases, and 9 bases stayed unmatched. Germline V gene data show CDR1 as KGHDR and CDR2 as SFDVKD. The CDR3 sequence is 16 residues long. The DNA of the CDR3 is TGTGCCACCAGTGATGGGAGCGGGAGGCTATGGGAGACCCAGTACTTC. Encoded protein: CATSDGSGRLWETQYF.

The genes are TRBV5-1 and TRBJ2-6, with TRBD2 matching over 11 bases. The V gene's germline CDR1 is SGHRS and CDR2 YFSETQ. The CDR3 is 17 amino acids. With V trimmed by 1 base and J by 0 bases, 0 bases remained unmatched. In DNA, the CDR3 is TGCGCCAGCAGCTTGACTAGCGGGAGCTCTGGGGCCAACGTCCTGACTTTC. It codes for CASSLTSGSSGANVLTF.

The chain uses TRBV19 and TRBJ2-1; 9 bases align to TRBD2. Germline CDR1 is LNHDA and CDR2 is SQIVND (reference sequence). The CDR3 covers 15 residues. With V trimmed by 6 bases and J by 5 bases, 8 bases remained unmatched. CDR3 nucleotide sequence: TGTGCCAGTAGCCCCTGGACTAGCGTAAACAATGAGCAGTTCTTC. It specifies CASSPWTSVNNEQFF.

The genes are TRBV30 and TRBJ2-2; no clear D gene. The CDR3 extends over 12 amino acids. V was cut by 8 bases and J by 7 bases, with 14 bases left in between. From germline, CDR1 is GTSNPN and CDR2 SVGIG (reference sequence). The CDR3 region is CAGVSPYGELFF. CDR3 DNA: TGTGCCGGTGTTAGTCCCTACGGGGAGCTGTTTTTT.

The DNA of the CDR3 is TGCAGTGCTAGTGAGGTTGATACGCAGTATTTT. Amino acids: CSASEVDTQYF. The chain uses TRBV20-1 and TRBJ2-3; no clear D gene. V lost 3 bases, J lost 6 bases, and 7 bases lay in between. CDR3 length: 11 amino acids. The germline gives CDR1 DFQATT, CDR2 SNEGSKA (reference sequence).

CDR3 DNA: TGTGCCAGCAGCTTAGGAGTTCAACCGGGGGAGACCCAGTACTTC. Protein product: CASSLGVQPGETQYF. The gene calls are TRBV11-2 and TRBJ2-5, with D possibly TRBD2 on 5 matching bases. Trimming removed 1 base from V and 5 bases from J, with 14 bases in between. This CDR3 has 15 residues. Per germline, CDR1 SGHAT and CDR2 FQNNGV.

The chain has TRBV6-6 and TRBJ2-3; D is possibly TRBD2 (7 bases). CDR1 and CDR2 from the germline V gene are MNHNY and SVGAGI (reference sequence). V was clipped by 8 bases and J by 3 bases, with 12 bases between them. This CDR3 spans 13 amino acids. CDR3 DNA: TGTGCCAGCGGGGAGGGGGGAACAGATACGCAGTATTTT. Residues: CASGEGGTDTQYF.

This sequence joins TRBV6-1 and TRBJ1-2; 8 nucleotides line up with TRBD1. The V and J ends lost 3 bases and 8 bases, in that order; junction bases with no gene match: 11. Germline lookup yields CDR1 MNHNS and CDR2 SASEGT. The CDR3 consists of 15 residues. The CDR3 nucleotides read TGTGCCAGCAGTGATCGGACAGGGAGCATCATCGGCTACACCTTC. Amino acids: CASSDRTGSIIGYTF.

The chain joins TRBV6-1 to TRBJ2-3, with TRBD2 matching over 9 bases. CDR1 is MNHNS, CDR2 SASEGT, per germline. Germline trimming cut 0 bases from V and 3 bases from J; bases unmatched to any gene: 16. The CDR3 has 20 amino acids. CDR3 residues: CASSEARGGAGRYRTDTQYF. The DNA for the CDR3 is TGTGCCAGCAGTGAAGCCCGCGGGGGGGCGGGGAGGTATAGGACAGATACGCAGTATTTT.

This chain joins TRBV6-2 or TRBV6-3 and TRBJ1-5; the D is unclear. V was cut by 5 bases and J by 6 bases, with 8 bases left in between. CDR1 is MNHEY, CDR2 SVGEGT, per germline. The CDR3 has 12 residues. As DNA, the CDR3 is TGTGCCAGCAGTAATTTTGGTCAGCCCCAGCATTTT. Encoded protein: CASSNFGQPQHF.

This chain joins TRBV7-2 and TRBJ1-4, with D maybe TRBD1 (5 bases). From germline, CDR1 is SGHTA and CDR2 FQGNSA. The CDR3 loop spans 14 amino acids. The V and J ends lost 4 bases and 0 bases respectively, with 6 bases between them. The CDR3 protein is CASSWGPTNEKLFF. The CDR3 region has the DNA TGTGCCAGCAGCTGGGGCCCAACTAATGAAAAACTGTTTTTT.

The chain recombines TRBV29-1 with TRBJ1-4, with D possibly matching TRBD1 (6 bases). Trimming removed 6 bases at V and 2 bases at J, with 13 bases between. Germline V gene data show CDR1 as SQVTM and CDR2 as ANQGSEA. The CDR3 is 14 residues long. In DNA form, the CDR3 reads TGCAGCGTCGATGATACAGGGACTAATGAAAAACTGTTTTTT. Its translation: CSVDDTGTNEKLFF.

V is TRBV7-2 and J is TRBJ2-2; possibly TRBD1 or TRBD2 for D (6 bases each). V shed 3 bases and J shed 3 bases, with 11 bases lying between them. Germline-derived CDR1 and CDR2 are SGHTA and FQGNSA. The CDR3 has 15 amino acids. The CDR3 DNA reads as TGTGCCAGCAGCTTCGAGGGGGGATACACCGGGGAGCTGTTTTTT. Translated, it gives CASSFEGGYTGELFF.

The genes are TRBV18 and TRBJ2-5; D gene ambiguous. The germline V gene encodes CDR1 KGHSH and CDR2 LQKENI. V was pared by 1 base and J by 4 bases, with 4 bases between. The CDR3 is 12 amino acids. CDR3 amino acids: CASSPRPETQYF. CDR3 nucleotide sequence: TGTGCCAGCTCACCACGTCCAGAGACCCAGTACTTC. Full variable domain (outside the CDR3, taken from reference TRBV18 and TRBJ2-5): NAGVMQNPRHLVRRRGQEARLRCSPMKGHSHVYWYRQLPEEGLKFMVYLQKENIIDESGMPKERFSAEFPKEGPSILRIQQVVRGDSAAYFCASSPRPETQYFGPGTRLLVL.

This clone occurred once. This chain joins TRBV6-4 and TRBJ1-6, with no clear D. The CDR3 loop spans 15 amino acids. Germline V gene data show CDR1 as MRHNA and CDR2 as SNTAGT. The V end was cut by 3 bases, the J end by 8 bases, with 14 bases between. For the CDR3, the DNA is TGTGCCAGCAGTGAGGAGAACCCTTCACATTCACCCCTCCACTTT. Protein sequence: CASSEENPSHSPLHF.